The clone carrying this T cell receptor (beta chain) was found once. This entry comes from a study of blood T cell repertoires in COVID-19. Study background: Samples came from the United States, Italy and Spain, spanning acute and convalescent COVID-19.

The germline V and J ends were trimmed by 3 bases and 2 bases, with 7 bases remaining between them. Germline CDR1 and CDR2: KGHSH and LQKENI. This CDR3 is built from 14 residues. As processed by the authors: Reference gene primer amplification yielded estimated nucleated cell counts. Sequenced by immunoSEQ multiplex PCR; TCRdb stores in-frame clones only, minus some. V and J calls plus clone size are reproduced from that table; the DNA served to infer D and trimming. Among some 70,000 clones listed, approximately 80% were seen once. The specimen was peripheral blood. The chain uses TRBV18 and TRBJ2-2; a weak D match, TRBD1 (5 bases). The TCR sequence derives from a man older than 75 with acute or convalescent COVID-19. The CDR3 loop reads CASSPRTNTGELFF. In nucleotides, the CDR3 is TGTGCCAGCTCACCGCGGACAAACACCGGGGAGCTGTTTTTT.